The rows below give T cell receptor beta chains drawn from one sample of a study of Ad26.COV2.S vaccination and SARS-CoV-2 variants. Repertoires were generated with immunoSEQ multiplex PCR, while TCRdb's copy carries only in-frame clones and drops some. This sample has some 350,000 clones; under 95% occur once, and the top ten carry 3.5% to 4.5%. This sample comprised peripheral blood, obtained after recovery from COVID-19. These receptors were obtained from a human donor who had recovered from COVID-19. CDR3s include the opening cysteine and the closing phenylalanine or tryptophan. The order of the fields is J gene, V gene, CDR3 length, CDR3 protein.

>TRBJ1-3|TRBV6-5|16
CASSYSLDGRGNTIYF
>TRBJ1-5|TRBV11-2|17
CASSLGLGGVGNQPQHF
>TRBJ2-6|TRBV27|18
CASSADRGDISGANVLTF
>TRBJ2-3|TRBV24-1|14
CATSDSVETDTQYF
>TRBJ2-1|TRBV3-1/TRBV3-2|15
CASSQGTGSYNEQFF
>TRBJ2-6|TRBV5-1|15
CASSSHSSGANVLTF
>TRBJ1-2|TRBV6-2/TRBV6-3|14
CASSSSDRGDGYTF
>TRBJ2-1|TRBV9|17
CASSVGVAGPFYNEQFF
>TRBJ1-1|TRBV19|15
CASSIVTGRNTEAFF
>TRBJ2-1|TRBV6-6|14
CASSYKRGYNEQFF
>TRBJ1-5|TRBV28|16
CASSLSGSRNNQPQHF
>TRBJ1-2|TRBV4-3|14
CASSPVGGHGGYTF
>TRBJ1-4|TRBV4-1|18
CASSHTTSQGGTNEKLFF
>TRBJ2-4|TRBV19|13
CASSIGQGNIQYF
>TRBJ2-3|TRBV11-3|17
CASSLDGGARGTDTQYF
>TRBJ2-3|TRBV19|14
CASTRGASTDTQYF
>TRBJ1-1|TRBV6-5|14
CASSYFRGNTEAFF
>TRBJ1-5|TRBV6-6|14
CASGRPGGNQPQHF
>TRBJ2-4|TRBV6-2/TRBV6-3|13
CASSRDSKNIQYF
>TRBJ2-3|TRBV15|15
CATSAGTGGTDTQYF
>TRBJ2-6|TRBV9|15
CASSAGSSGANVLTF
>TRBJ1-6|TRBV2|15
CASKARGSHNSPLHF
>TRBJ1-1|TRBV14|12
CASSQDWLKAFF
>TRBJ2-5|TRBV6-5|11
CASRKEETQYF
>TRBJ1-5|TRBV5-4|13
CASSLTPVQPQHF
>TRBJ1-5|TRBV7-8|18
CASSQIGTGSEARQPQHF
>TRBJ1-4|TRBV5-1|15
CASSLGTGLQEKLFF
>TRBJ2-5|TRBV27|14
CASSWTGAGETQYF